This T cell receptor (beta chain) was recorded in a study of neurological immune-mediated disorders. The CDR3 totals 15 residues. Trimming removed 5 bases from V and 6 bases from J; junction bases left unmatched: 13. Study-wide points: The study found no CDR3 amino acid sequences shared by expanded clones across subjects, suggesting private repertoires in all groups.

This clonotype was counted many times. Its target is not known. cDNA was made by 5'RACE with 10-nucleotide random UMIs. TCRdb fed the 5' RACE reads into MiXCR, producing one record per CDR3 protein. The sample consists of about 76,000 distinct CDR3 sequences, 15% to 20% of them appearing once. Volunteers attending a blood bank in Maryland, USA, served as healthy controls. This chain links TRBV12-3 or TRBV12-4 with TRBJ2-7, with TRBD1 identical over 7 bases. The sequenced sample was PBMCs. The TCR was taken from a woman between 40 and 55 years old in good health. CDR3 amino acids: CASSLLKGAQGEQYF. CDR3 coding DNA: TGTGCCAGCAGTCTACTTAAGGGGGCTCAGGGCGAGCAGTACTTC.